This entry lists 10 T cell receptor beta chains sequenced from one sample in a study of blood T cell repertoires in COVID-19. Libraries were prepared by immunoSEQ multiplex PCR; TCRdb keeps only in-frame clonotypes and omits some of them. Altogether some 44,000 clones are present, roughly 87% being singletons, with the ten largest covering just over 15%. The sequenced material came from peripheral blood. The receptors originated from a man in his 60s with active COVID-19.

The chain recombines TRBV28 with TRBJ2-1; 11 bases are shared with TRBD1. Germline loops: CDR1 MDHEN, CDR2 SYDVKM. J lost 7 bases, V lost 7 bases, and 9 bases had no gene match. The CDR3 loop spans 15 amino acids. The CDR3 reads CASNPGQGANNEQFF. Here the CDR3 DNA reads TGTGCCAGCAACCCAGGACAGGGGGCGAATAATGAGCAGTTCTTC.

The chain employs TRBV6-5 and TRBJ2-7, with TRBD2 matching over 13 bases. The trim removed 6 bases at V and 6 bases at J, leaving 5 bases unmatched. Per the germline V gene, CDR1 is MNHEY and CDR2 is SVGAGI. The CDR3 consists of 14 residues. CDR3 sequence: CASRQGLAGAEQYF. The CDR3 DNA follows: TGTGCCAGCAGGCAAGGACTAGCGGGAGCCGAGCAGTACTTC.

V and J are TRBV28 and TRBJ2-3; tentative D call: TRBD1 (6 bases). Looked up from germline, CDR1 is MDHEN and CDR2 is SYDVKM. This CDR3 comprises 13 residues. The V and J ends lost 6 bases and 3 bases respectively, with 10 bases between them. CDR3 bases: TGTGCCAGCAGGACTCAGGGGACAGATACGCAGTATTTT. This gives the protein CASRTQGTDTQYF.

V and J are TRBV7-9 and TRBJ2-2, with D possibly matching TRBD1 (5 bases). With 5 bases removed from V and 6 bases from J, the gap between germline ends came to 13 bases. Germline loops: CDR1 SEHNR, CDR2 FQNEAQ (reference sequence). The CDR3 spans 14 residues. The CDR3: CASSPGRVAGELFF. The CDR3 DNA reads TGTGCCAGCAGCCCCGGCAGGGTGGCCGGGGAGCTGTTTTTT.

CDR3 sequence reads: CASRSNRGIQFEQFF. In DNA, the CDR3 is TGTGCCAGCAGGTCAAACAGGGGGATACAATTTGAGCAGTTCTTC. The gene calls are TRBV28 and TRBJ2-1; 8 bases fit TRBD1. This CDR3 spans 15 amino acids. The J segment lost 9 bases and the V segment lost 6 bases, leaving 13 bases of the junction unmatched. CDR1 MDHEN and CDR2 SYDVKM come from the germline V gene. Based on the CDR3 plus reference TRBV28 and TRBJ2-1, the full variable domain is DVKVTQSSRYLVKRTGEKVFLECVQDMDHENMFWYRQDPGLGLRLIYFSYDVKMKEKGDIPEGYSVSREKKERFSLILESASTNQTSMYLCASRSNRGIQFEQFFGPGTRLTVL.

This chain uses TRBV25-1 with TRBJ1-4; D uncertain. Germline CDR1 reads MGHDK; CDR2 reads SYGVNS. The CDR3 extends over 15 amino acids. V was shortened by 2 bases and J by 4 bases, with 11 bases between the two germline ends. The CDR3: CASSEIAGSNEKLFF. CDR3 coding DNA: TGTGCCAGCAGTGAAATTGCAGGCAGTAATGAAAAACTGTTTTTT.

This chain connects TRBV27 to TRBJ2-7; 7 nucleotides match TRBD2. Germline CDR1 reads MNHEY; CDR2 reads SMNVEV (reference sequence). This CDR3 is built from 13 residues. V was pared by 9 bases and J by 7 bases, with 12 bases of the junction left unmatched. The CDR3 DNA is TGTGCCAGTCAGCGGGGCGGCTTAGGGGAGCAGTACTTC. It specifies CASQRGGLGEQYF.

The chain links TRBV7-9 to TRBJ1-5, with D perhaps TRBD1 (6 bases). The CDR3 runs 14 residues. Germline V gene sequence: CDR1 SEHNR, CDR2 FQNEAQ (reference sequence). The V gene lost 4 bases and the J gene lost 5 bases, with 12 bases spanning the gap. CDR3 sequence reads: CASSWGGRDQPQHF. The CDR3 DNA follows: TGTGCCAGCAGCTGGGGGGGGCGAGATCAGCCCCAGCATTTT.

The V and J genes are TRBV9 and TRBJ2-1, with D perhaps matching TRBD1 (5 bases). The germline V gene encodes CDR1 SGDLS and CDR2 YYNGEE. The V gene lost 0 bases and the J gene lost 6 bases, with 13 bases spanning the gap. This CDR3 has 15 amino acids. For the CDR3, the DNA is TGTGCCAGCAGCGTAGTAGGGGAAGGGTCCAATGAGCAGTTCTTC. Its protein product is CASSVVGEGSNEQFF.

V usage is TRBV27 and J usage is TRBJ2-7; TRBD2 aligns across 10 bases. Germline CDR1 MNHEY, CDR2 SMNVEV (reference sequence). Trimming took 3 bases from V and 2 from J; bases not matched to a gene: 4. The length of the CDR3 is 15 residues. DNA of the CDR3: TGTGCCAGCAGTTTTAGTAGCGGGGGGACCTACGAGCAGTACTTC. It specifies CASSFSSGGTYEQYF.